This T cell receptor beta chain is drawn from a study of shared clonotypes between healthy human individuals. As defined, naive CD8 cells were CD45RO-negative and positively selected for CCR7, with terminally differentiated effector memory CD45RA+ cells excluded. Adult donors, all healthy and HIV-negative, had no recent acute infections or vaccinations. About this clone: The same CDR3 can be traced to other DNA sequences in this sample.

Data came from immunoSEQ multiplex PCR; TCRdb stores just in-frame clones and leaves some out. The table includes a few million clones, roughly 93% detected once. Material: naive CD8+ T cells from PBMCs. The TCR comes from a young man in good health. Some clones in this sample may be carry-over from other donors' samples.

Here the CDR3 DNA reads TGCGCCAGCAGCTTGGAGGGTGAAGCTTTCTTT. This sequence encodes CASSLEGEAFF. The gene calls are TRBV5-1 and TRBJ1-1; D unresolved. The CDR3 has 11 amino acids. The ends were cut back, 0 bases at V and 7 bases at J, with 4 bases in the middle. Germline CDR1 SGHRS, CDR2 YFSETQ.